The 10 T cell receptor beta chains listed next were all sequenced from one sample in a study of T cell responses to AZD1222 COVID-19 vaccine. The protocol was immunoSEQ multiplex PCR, while the TCRdb copy is restricted to in-frame clones and leaves out a portion. Of roughly 200,000 clones listed, 70% to 90% are singletons. The source was peripheral blood, collected on day 0 of AZD1222 vaccination. Receptors were obtained from an adult in good health.

This chain connects TRBV11-3 to TRBJ2-6; D is undetermined. The CDR3 length is 13 residues. V was clipped by 5 bases and J by 4 bases, with 6 bases between them. CDR1 is SGHNT and CDR2 is YENEEA in the germline V gene. Here the CDR3 reads CASSGLGANVLTF. The CDR3 DNA follows: TGTGCCAGCAGCGGCCTGGGGGCCAACGTCCTGACTTTC.

V is TRBV7-2 and J is TRBJ1-4; D remains ambiguous. The V end was cut by 5 bases, the J end by 4 bases, with 14 bases between. Germline V gene sequence: CDR1 SGHTA, CDR2 FQGNSA. There are 15 residues in the CDR3. Written as DNA, the CDR3 is TGTGCCAGCAGCCCTGCTGGGGTCGATAATGAAAAACTGTTTTTT. Its translation is CASSPAGVDNEKLFF.

The chain has TRBV28 and TRBJ2-1, with 10 positions matching TRBD2. Trimming removed 4 bases from V and 8 bases from J; junction bases left unmatched: 8. This CDR3 spans 15 amino acids. Germline V gene data show CDR1 as MDHEN and CDR2 as SYDVKM. DNA of the CDR3: TGTGCCAGCAGTTGGGAGCTAGCGGGGGTCTATGAGCAGTTCTTC. This codes for CASSWELAGVYEQFF.

The V gene is TRBV7-2, the J gene TRBJ2-1; D is ambiguous. CDR1 is SGHTA, CDR2 FQGNSA, per germline. CDR3 size: 15 residues. V lost 5 bases and J 4 bases, leaving 15 bases between the germline ends. CDR3 nucleotides: TGTGCCAGCAGCCTAACGACTGGCATATACAATGAGCAGTTCTTC. Protein product: CASSLTTGIYNEQFF.

The V and J genes are TRBV5-1 and TRBJ2-7; perhaps D is TRBD1 or TRBD2 (5 bases each). Germline loops: CDR1 SGHRS, CDR2 YFSETQ. The CDR3 length is 12 residues. Trimming removed 4 bases from V and 7 bases from J, with 12 bases in between. The CDR3 DNA sequence: TGCGCCAGCAGCCGAAGAGGGGAGGAGCAGTACTTC. Translated, it gives CASSRRGEEQYF.

The chain recombines TRBV28 with TRBJ2-3; 12 positions match TRBD1. The germline CDR1 and CDR2 sequences are MDHEN and SYDVKM. The ends lost 6 bases at V and 5 bases at J; junction bases unmatched: 6. The CDR3 is 15 residues long. CDR3 sequence reads: CASRGQGASIDTQYF. Here the CDR3 DNA reads TGTGCCAGCAGGGGACAGGGGGCGTCTATAGATACGCAGTATTTT.

The chain recombines TRBV5-1 with TRBJ2-5; D may be TRBD1 (6 bases). This CDR3 contains 16 residues. V shed 1 base and J shed 1 base, with 14 bases lying between them. Germline CDR1 reads SGHRS; CDR2 reads YFSETQ. The CDR3 region has the DNA TGCGCCAGCAGCTTGTCAGGCAGGGGTTCCCAAGAGACCCAGTACTTC. This translates into CASSLSGRGSQETQYF. The full variable domain, its missing parts supplied by reference TRBV5-1 and TRBJ2-5, is KAGVTQTPRYLIKTRGQQVTLSCSPISGHRSVSWYQQTPGQGLQFLFEYFSETQRNKGNFPGRFSGRQFSNSRSEMNVSTLELGDSALYLCASSLSGRGSQETQYFGPGTRLLVL.

V is TRBV6-4 and J is TRBJ1-6; a possible D gene is TRBD1 (6 bases). Germline V lookup: CDR1 MRHNA, CDR2 SNTAGT. The CDR3 totals 14 residues. V lost 6 bases and J lost 10, with 16 bases in between. The CDR3 loop is CASSEQDSGSPLHF. The CDR3 nucleotides are TGTGCCAGCAGCGAACAGGACAGTGGGTCACCCCTCCACTTT.

The chain is built from TRBV5-1 and TRBJ2-7; no reliable D call. Trimming removed 2 bases from V and 5 bases from J, with 14 bases in between. Germline CDR1 and CDR2: SGHRS and YFSETQ. The CDR3 spans 14 residues. The CDR3 bases are TGCGCCAGCAGCTTAAGGTACCGTCAGGACGAGCAGTACTTC. Protein product: CASSLRYRQDEQYF.

The chain joins TRBV10-1 to TRBJ2-3; D uncertain. Germline lookup yields CDR1 WNHNN and CDR2 SYGVQD (reference sequence). V dropped 6 bases and J dropped 0 bases, with 19 bases sitting between them. This CDR3 contains 17 residues. This CDR3 reads CASSPLAPGSSTDTQYF. In DNA, the CDR3 is TGCGCCAGCAGCCCCCTGGCTCCGGGCTCTAGCACAGATACGCAGTATTTT.